This TCR beta chain was captured by sequencing in a study of cytomegalovirus exposure and HLA in healthy donors. Study-level results: Association of a missense DCLRE1C variant with TCR beta V- and J-gene trimming was reported in a later analysis.

The germline gives CDR1 MNHEY, CDR2 SVGAGI. The CDR3 runs 13 residues. V was trimmed by 5 bases and J by 4 bases, leaving 9 bases between them. With respect to this clone: Its target is not known.

With 60 Vbeta and 13 Jbeta primers, the PCR was carried out. The data were produced by immunoSEQ multiplex PCR, yet TCRdb's version contains in-frame clones alone and is incomplete. The sample records about 140,000 clones, approximately 84% being singletons. The receptor was isolated from a young man in good health and CMV-seropositive. The chain combines TRBV6-5 with TRBJ1-3; D unresolved. The sample comprised PBMCs. The CDR3 DNA is TGTGCCAGCAGTCCAGGTTTCGGAAACACCATATATTTT. Residues: CASSPGFGNTIYF.